This T cell receptor beta chain came from a study of blood T cells in healthy people across ages. V lost 4 bases to trimming and J lost 4 bases; unmatched junction nucleotides: 3. This CDR3 region has 15 residues. Germline V gene data show CDR1 as SGHRS and CDR2 as YFSETQ. General study results and limits: Both naive CD4+ cell counts and diversity were greater in long-lived donors than in aged donors.

Note on this clonotype: Its cognate antigen is unknown. Since a much larger clone is just one base distant, this may be a read error.

A J-beta primer mix and a sample-barcoded 5' primer were used in a second PCR of about 6 to 12 cycles. Each cDNA molecule was tagged by a template-switch adaptor that had 12 random nucleotides. TCRdb analysed the 5' RACE reads with MiXCR anew, one entry per CDR3 protein. The sample lists 700,000 to 800,000 distinct CDR3 sequences, roughly 43% occurring once. Sample: blood. The TCR was taken from a woman in her fifties or sixties in good health. The chain employs TRBV5-1 and TRBJ2-7, with 15 bases matching TRBD2. DNA of the CDR3: TGCGCCAGCAGCACCGGGACTAGCGGGAGGTACGAGCAGTACTTC. Translation: CASSTGTSGRYEQYF.